These T cell receptor beta chains were read from a single sample in a study of radiation and T cells in renal cell carcinoma. The method was immunoSEQ multiplex PCR; TCRdb's version includes in-frame clones alone and lacks a portion of them. The repertoire has tens of thousands of clones, 80% to 90% of them found once; the top ten carry 20% to 25%. This sample comprised blood, obtained from a patient whose treatment included radiotherapy and nephrectomy. The receptor source for this set is a woman in her forties or fifties with renal cell carcinoma. The CDR3 runs from the conserved cysteine through the conserved F or W. Each record gives: CDR3 length, J gene, V gene, D gene, clone size, CDR3 protein, CDR3 DNA. The D gene is left open where the match is weak. Size values are once, few and many counts, or a class for expanded clones, and some rows have none.

cdr3_length: 16
j_call: TRBJ2-1
v_call: TRBV5-1
d_call: TRBD2
clone_size: .
cdr3_aa: CASSKELAGVGNEQFF
cdr3_nt: TGCGCCAGCAGCAAGGAACTAGCGGGGGTAGGCAATGAGCAGTTCTTC

cdr3_length: 14
j_call: TRBJ1-1
v_call: TRBV6-5
d_call: TRBD1
clone_size: .
cdr3_aa: CASSYGQGGTEAFF
cdr3_nt: TGTGCCAGCAGTTACGGGCAGGGGGGAACTGAAGCTTTCTTT

cdr3_length: 16
j_call: TRBJ2-1
v_call: TRBV7-8
d_call: .
clone_size: .
cdr3_aa: CASSLRGGSPLNEQFF
cdr3_nt: TGTGCCAGCAGTCTGAGAGGGGGTTCCCCTCTCAATGAGCAGTTCTTC

cdr3_length: 15
j_call: TRBJ1-2
v_call: TRBV18
d_call: TRBD1
clone_size: .
cdr3_aa: CASSPRTGVNYGYTF
cdr3_nt: TGTGCCAGCTCACCAAGGACAGGGGTCAACTATGGCTACACCTTC

cdr3_length: 16
j_call: TRBJ2-5
v_call: TRBV4-2
d_call: TRBD2
clone_size: once
cdr3_aa: CASSRERTSGSETQYF
cdr3_nt: TGTGCCAGCAGCCGGGAACGGACTAGCGGGAGCGAGACCCAGTACTTC

cdr3_length: 15
j_call: TRBJ1-1
v_call: TRBV6-4
d_call: .
clone_size: .
cdr3_aa: CASSARGGRFTEAFF
cdr3_nt: TGTGCCAGCAGTGCCCGAGGGGGGCGTTTTACTGAAGCTTTCTTT

cdr3_length: 16
j_call: TRBJ2-4
v_call: TRBV5-1
d_call: TRBD2
clone_size: .
cdr3_aa: CASSWGLAGVRSIQYF
cdr3_nt: TGCGCCAGCAGCTGGGGACTAGCGGGGGTAAGGAGCATTCAGTACTTC

cdr3_length: 14
j_call: TRBJ2-5
v_call: TRBV5-4
d_call: .
clone_size: .
cdr3_aa: CASSLEVSQETQYF
cdr3_nt: TGTGCCAGCAGCTTGGAAGTCAGCCAAGAGACCCAGTACTTC

cdr3_length: 14
j_call: TRBJ1-3
v_call: TRBV19
d_call: .
clone_size: .
cdr3_aa: CASSSRPTGNTIYF
cdr3_nt: TGTGCCAGTAGTAGCCGGCCCACTGGAAACACCATATATTTT

cdr3_length: 12
j_call: TRBJ1-1
v_call: TRBV21-1
d_call: .
clone_size: .
cdr3_aa: CAKHRENTEAFF
cdr3_nt: TGTGCCAAACACAGGGAGAACACTGAAGCTTTCTTT

cdr3_length: 16
j_call: TRBJ1-1
v_call: TRBV7-2
d_call: .
clone_size: .
cdr3_aa: CASSPRWGRAGTEAFF
cdr3_nt: TGTGCCAGCAGCCCCCGCTGGGGCAGGGCCGGCACTGAAGCTTTCTTT

cdr3_length: 11
j_call: TRBJ1-5
v_call: TRBV30
d_call: .
clone_size: .
cdr3_aa: CACCGHPPQHF
cdr3_nt: TGTGCCTGTTGTGGCCATCCGCCCCAGCATTTT

cdr3_length: 18
j_call: TRBJ1-5
v_call: TRBV19
d_call: .
clone_size: .
cdr3_aa: CASSNFGAPDLSNQPQHF
cdr3_nt: TGTGCCAGTAGTAATTTCGGGGCCCCAGATTTAAGCAATCAGCCCCAGCATTTT

cdr3_length: 11
j_call: TRBJ1-3
v_call: TRBV23-1
d_call: .
clone_size: .
cdr3_aa: CARRGGNTIYF
cdr3_nt: TGCGCCAGACGAGGTGGAAACACCATATATTTT

cdr3_length: 17
j_call: TRBJ1-2
v_call: TRBV4-3
d_call: TRBD1
clone_size: .
cdr3_aa: CASSQDLMTGSGYGYTF
cdr3_nt: TGCGCCAGCAGCCAAGATCTTATGACAGGGTCCGGGTATGGCTACACCTTC

cdr3_length: 17
j_call: TRBJ1-6
v_call: TRBV7-9
d_call: .
clone_size: .
cdr3_aa: CASIPGSPSSYNSPLHF
cdr3_nt: TGTGCCAGCATCCCGGGGTCGCCCAGCTCCTATAATTCACCCCTCCACTTT

cdr3_length: 15
j_call: TRBJ1-3
v_call: TRBV27
d_call: TRBD1
clone_size: .
cdr3_aa: CASPATGSSGNTIYF
cdr3_nt: TGTGCCAGTCCCGCGACAGGGAGCTCTGGAAACACCATATATTTT

cdr3_length: 15
j_call: TRBJ1-1
v_call: TRBV4-3
d_call: TRBD1
clone_size: .
cdr3_aa: CASSQGTGYRTEAFF
cdr3_nt: TGCGCCAGCAGCCAAGGGACAGGGTATCGCACTGAAGCTTTCTTT

cdr3_length: 15
j_call: TRBJ2-1
v_call: TRBV29-1
d_call: TRBD2
clone_size: .
cdr3_aa: CSVAPGTSGSNEQFF
cdr3_nt: TGCAGCGTAGCCCCCGGGACTAGCGGGAGTAATGAGCAGTTCTTC

cdr3_length: 15
j_call: TRBJ2-5
v_call: TRBV6-1
d_call: .
clone_size: .
cdr3_aa: CASSPATGIQETQYF
cdr3_nt: TGTGCCAGCAGTCCGGCGACAGGTATACAAGAGACCCAGTACTTC

cdr3_length: 14
j_call: TRBJ2-1
v_call: TRBV21-1
d_call: .
clone_size: .
cdr3_aa: CAAHRDRAYNEQFF
cdr3_nt: TGTGCCGCTCACCGGGACAGGGCCTACAATGAGCAGTTCTTC

cdr3_length: 15
j_call: TRBJ1-3
v_call: TRBV5-1
d_call: TRBD1
clone_size: .
cdr3_aa: CASSLQGAAGNTIYF
cdr3_nt: TGCGCCAGCAGCTTACAGGGGGCAGCTGGAAACACCATATATTTT

cdr3_length: 15
j_call: TRBJ1-5
v_call: TRBV6-6
d_call: .
clone_size: .
cdr3_aa: CASSTSGGSNQPQHF
cdr3_nt: TGTGCCAGCAGTACCTCTGGGGGGAGCAATCAGCCCCAGCATTTT